This record looks at one T cell receptor beta chain sequence and its context. What this receptor recognizes is not known. Base qualities are not recorded, but no much larger clone differs from it by a single base. This sample was included in a study of shared clonotypes between healthy human individuals (dated by TCRdb to 2018 to 2021). Regarding the study in general: A few men and a couple of women, aged 18 to 49 years, made up the cohort. To increase sequencing depth and limit assay-specific biases, different laboratories used diverse techniques to prepare libraries and sequence TCR repertoires. To estimate repertoire size and how much clonotype sharing occurs between individuals, the study deeply sequenced the blood TCR repertoires of roughly 5 healthy adults. Each donor's leukapheresis produced roughly between roughly 0.94 and 9.5 billion PBMCs. For each donor, CD4 naive and CD4 memory were each run on three plates, CD8 naive on two plates, and CD8 memory on one plate.

Using the deep immunoSEQ assay, TCR CDR3 regions were amplified from genomic DNA by multiplex PCR. Genomic DNA extracted from each cell subset was distributed evenly over all wells of several immunoSEQ 96-well plates, and each plate served as one replicate. For sorted subsets, each replicate PCR was loaded with roughly 190 ng genomic DNA, equivalent to about 33,000 T cell genomes. The purified libraries were quantified using a Qubit 3.0 fluorometer, sized with a Bioanalyzer 2100, and then quantified again using the KAPA Library Quantification kit. A separate single-read 150-cycle Illumina NextSeq 550 flow cell was used to sequence each immunoSEQ 96-well plate. The paper's processing steps were these. Because the immunoSEQ output included only junctional sequences and no quality scores, the filtering could not be the same as the filtering used for full-length reads. Sequences were annotated with PyIR, a Python wrapper for IgBLAST v1.9, and V/J genes and CDR3 were assigned using IMGT germline references. Reads were filtered out if the reads had weak V/J assignments (E-value above 1e-6), no CDR3, stop codons, out-of-frame junctions, or ambiguous translated residues. V3J clonotypes were defined by identical inferred V gene, J gene, and CDR3 amino acid sequence. To compute the percentage overlap between repertoires, the number of shared unique clonotypes was divided by the size of the smaller repertoire. Three approaches were used to assess repertoire richness: RTK rarefaction, the Chao1 estimator, and Recon v2.1 estimates of unobserved clonotypes. Generation probabilities were computed with OLGA for all TCRbeta clonotypes obtained by the gDNA method from a few donors. TCRdb took over this immuneACCESS table, retaining in-frame rearrangements with V and J assigned. Such tables are incomplete; in checked studies, under half of the missing clones stem from an unresolved V gene, and the remainder is unexplained. Clone size and V and J calls were adopted from that table, with D and trimming inferred from the DNA. The table for this sample lists about 2.3 million clones; over 90% of them were counted only once. In total, the top ten clones hold about 0.39% of the sample.

The donors were healthy, HIV-negative adults who had no recently reported acute infections or vaccinations. Every donor was a Caucasian adult residing in Nashville, Tennessee, USA. Magnetic negative selection was used to enrich CD4+ T cells, after which naive cells were positively selected on CD45RA and the negative fraction became the memory subset. After blood collection by leukapheresis, PBMCs were isolated using Ficoll-Histopaque density gradient centrifugation and then cryopreserved in the vapor phase of liquid nitrogen. Analytical flow cytometry was used to check the purity and quantity of each magnetically sorted T cell population. Genomic DNA was isolated from each sorted fraction and quantified by UV absorbance on a Nanodrop 2000c. The paper's findings and limits, for the study overall: Based on pairwise subsampling, the degree of clonotype sharing among donors was expected to be affected by sequencing depth. Sampling was restricted to blood, and TCR repertoires in tissues likely differ from the TCR repertoires found in blood. Larger estimated clonotype richness was generally found for naive subsets than for memory subsets. Even with the large sequencing depth, rarefaction of the sorted-subset datasets indicated that sequencing was incomplete. Compared with non-shared clonotypes, the clonotypes found in all four sorted-subset donors had higher generation probabilities. Across four donors, approximately 5% of naive CD4, 3% to 3.5% of naive CD8, 2% to 2.5% of memory CD4, and 0.4% of memory CD8 clonotypes were shared. Because the study included only a small number of donors, the genetic and exposure-history diversity represented was limited.

Source material: naive CD4+ T cells from PBMCs. The cell subset or site label, as the study defines it: CD45RA+ positively selected. The origin of this receptor is a man younger than 30 in good health. Some clones in this sample may be carry-over from other donors' samples.

The CDR3 has the sequence CASLPGLAVQETQYF. The bases read TGTGCCAGCCTCCCGGGACTAGCGGTACAAGAGACCCAGTACTTC. The chain employs TRBV28 and TRBJ2-5; a stretch of 11 junction bases matches TRBD2. Ends trimmed: V by 8 bases, J by 2 bases; bases unmatched to a gene: 7. CDR1 MDHEN and CDR2 SYDVKM were looked up in the germline V gene. From its cysteine to its phenylalanine, the CDR3 spans 15 amino acids. Only the CDR3 DNA stays, 45 bases, in frame from base 1.